This TCR beta chain is drawn from a study of cytomegalovirus exposure and HLA in healthy donors. PCR was performed using 60 Vbeta and 13 Jbeta primers. The assay was immunoSEQ multiplex PCR, and TCRdb's table has in-frame clones only and misses some. In the table there are under 200,000 clones, 65% to 85% of which are singletons. This CDR3 has 12 amino acids. V was pared by 4 bases and J by 4 bases, with 8 bases between. From germline, CDR1 is SQVTM and CDR2 ANQGSEA. Findings and caveats of the study: The authors enumerated 180 or so TCR beta chains as linked to cytomegalovirus. Earlier analysis looked at TCR beta V segments, and most were productive about 87% or about 30% of the time.

A remark on this clone: Its target is unknown.

The TCR originated in a man aged 40-49 years in good health and CMV-seropositive. The sequenced sample was PBMCs. The chain uses TRBV29-1 and TRBJ1-5, with D maybe TRBD1 (6 bases). The CDR3: CSVGGQNQPQHF. The CDR3 DNA reads TGCAGCGTTGGAGGACAGAATCAGCCCCAGCATTTT.